The TCR beta chain described here comes from a study of cytomegalovirus exposure and HLA in healthy donors. Across the study: In an early release, HLA-typed donors contributed 75 million to 85 million unique TCR sequences.

PCR employed 60 Vbeta and 13 Jbeta primers. Profiling relied on immunoSEQ multiplex PCR, and the TCRdb table lists in-frame clones only, not all of them. The sample has 100,000 or so clones; 74% are singletons. Study findings and constraints: Excluded were some V segments that proved indistinguishable, including TRBV6-2 and TRBV6-3.

The CDR3 spans 12 residues. Germline CDR1 and CDR2: SGHTS and YDEGEE. J lost 9 bases, V lost 3 bases, and 2 bases had no gene match. This clone was observed a single time. Its antigen is still unknown. This clonotype originated in a man over 45 in good health and CMV-seropositive. Sequences were obtained from PBMCs. V and J are TRBV5-8 and TRBJ1-4; 7 bases match TRBD1. CDR3 DNA sequence: TGTGCCAGCAGCTGGGACAGAAAAAAACTGTTTTTT. Its protein is CASSWDRKKLFF.